What follows are 22 T cell receptor beta chains derived from one specimen sequenced in a study of shared clonotypes between healthy human individuals. Sequencing used immunoSEQ multiplex PCR; TCRdb keeps in-frame clones, though not all of them. This table has 2 million to 2.5 million clones, approximately 95% appearing once. Sequencing was performed on naive CD4+ T cells sorted from blood. Sample subset: CD45RA+ positively selected. These receptors all stem from a man in his late teens or twenties in good health.

J is TRBJ1-5 and V is TRBV7-2, with 7 bases matching TRBD1. CDR1 is SGHTA and CDR2 is FQGNSA in the germline V gene. The CDR3 covers 14 residues. V shed 5 bases, J shed 3 bases, and the junction held 4 bases outside the gene matches. CDR3 in DNA: TGTGCCAGCAGCCTACAGGGGCCCAATCAGCCCCAGCATTTT. It is translated as CASSLQGPNQPQHF.

The chain joins TRBV30 to TRBJ2-7; 13 bases fit TRBD2. The germline V gene encodes CDR1 GTSNPN and CDR2 SVGIG (reference sequence). Trimming at V came to 3 bases and at J to 6 bases, leaving 5 bases not matched to a gene. The CDR3 totals 14 residues. The CDR3 here is CAWSGLAGVTEQYF. For the CDR3, the DNA is TGTGCCTGGAGCGGACTAGCGGGAGTTACCGAGCAGTACTTC.

The V gene is TRBV29-1, the J gene TRBJ2-3; D is undetermined. Per the germline V gene, CDR1 is SQVTM and CDR2 is ANQGSEA. There are 13 residues in the CDR3. V shed 3 bases and J shed 0 bases, with 7 bases lying between them. The CDR3 is CSVEVTSTDTQYF. Here the CDR3 DNA reads TGCAGCGTTGAGGTGACTAGCACAGATACGCAGTATTTT.

The rearrangement uses TRBV2 and TRBJ2-7, with D possibly matching TRBD2 (5 bases). The CDR3 runs to 14 residues. Germline values: CDR1 SNHLY, CDR2 FYNNEI. V gave up 5 bases and J gave up 4 bases, with 15 bases separating them. This CDR3 reads CASSTTERFYEQYF. The CDR3 bases are TGTGCCAGCAGTACAACTGAGCGGTTTTACGAGCAGTACTTC. The full variable domain, with the rest looked up from reference TRBV2 and TRBJ2-7, is EPEVTQTPSHQVTQMGQEVILRCVPISNHLYFYWYRQILGQKVEFLVSFYNNEISEKSEIFDDQFSVERPDGSNFTLKIRSTKLEDSAMYFCASSTTERFYEQYFGPGTRLTVT.

V and J are TRBV7-2 and TRBJ2-3; no clear D. V was shortened by 7 bases and J by 4 bases, with 12 bases between the two germline ends. CDR3 length: 13 amino acids. In germline, CDR1 is SGHTA, CDR2 FQGNSA. As DNA, the CDR3 is TGTGCCAGCACCCTCCCTCCCCCAGATACGCAGTATTTT. It translates to CASTLPPPDTQYF.

The CDR3 loop is CASSAGTSGNYEQYF. Written as DNA, the CDR3 is TGTGCCAGCAGTGCCGGGACTAGCGGGAACTACGAGCAGTACTTC. The chain joins TRBV2 to TRBJ2-7; 13 positions agree with TRBD2. The CDR3 runs to 15 residues. Germline CDR1 is SNHLY and CDR2 is FYNNEI. Unmatched junction bases numbered 3, after V lost 4 bases and J lost 3 bases.

The chain combines TRBV27 with TRBJ1-1; D perhaps matches TRBD1 (5 bases). The germline V gene encodes CDR1 MNHEY and CDR2 SMNVEV (reference sequence). Between the trimmed V and J ends, which lost 6 bases and 3 bases, there was a span of 17 bases. The CDR3 is 15 residues long. This CDR3 is CASSLFPGRDTEAFF. The CDR3 bases are TGTGCCAGCAGCTTGTTTCCGGGACGAGACACTGAAGCTTTCTTT.

This chain connects TRBV6-5 to TRBJ1-1; 9 nucleotides align to TRBD1. This CDR3 is 15 amino acids long. Germline assignment: CDR1 MNHEY and CDR2 SVGAGI. Trimming took 6 bases from V and 3 from J; bases not matched to a gene: 8. The CDR3 reads CASRRPGQGYTEAFF. The CDR3 DNA reads TGTGCCAGCAGACGGCCGGGACAGGGTTACACTGAAGCTTTCTTT.

The rearrangement uses TRBV6-4 and TRBJ2-3; D tentatively reads TRBD1 or TRBD2 (5 bases each). The CDR3 totals 12 residues. The germline V and J ends were trimmed by 6 bases and 6 bases, with 10 bases remaining between them. Germline CDR1 MRHNA, CDR2 SNTAGT. CDR3 sequence reads: CASSSGADTQYF. CDR3 coding DNA: TGTGCCAGCAGCTCCGGGGCCGATACGCAGTATTTT.

The V and J genes are TRBV6-5 and TRBJ2-7; D could derive from TRBD1 or TRBD2 (5 bases each). CDR1 is MNHEY, CDR2 SVGAGI, per germline. Trimming took off 5 bases at V and 0 bases at J, with 14 bases between the two ends. This CDR3 is 15 amino acids long. CDR3 protein: CASSPQGEYSYEQYF. The CDR3 coding sequence is TGTGCCAGCAGTCCCCAAGGGGAGTACTCCTACGAGCAGTACTTC.

This clone was observed a single time. Other DNA sequences in this sample translate to the same CDR3. This chain connects TRBV6-1 to TRBJ1-2; D call uncertain. The germline gives CDR1 MNHNS, CDR2 SASEGT. V was cut by 2 bases and J by 2 bases, with 6 bases left in between. The CDR3 consists of 13 residues. CDR3: CASSERLNYGYTF. The CDR3 coding sequence is TGTGCCAGCAGTGAAAGACTGAACTATGGCTACACCTTC.

This clone was detected once. The chain uses TRBV28 and TRBJ2-3; 8 bases match TRBD1. CDR3 length: 15 amino acids. The J segment lost 5 bases and the V segment lost 3 bases, leaving 7 bases of the junction unmatched. Germline assignment: CDR1 MDHEN and CDR2 SYDVKM. CDR3 sequence (DNA): TGTGCCAGCAGTTTTGCAGGACAGGGTGGAGATACGCAGTATTTT. It is translated as CASSFAGQGGDTQYF.

The chain couples TRBV6-5 to TRBJ2-2; D unresolved. The CDR3 contains 15 residues. Germline V CDR1 and CDR2: MNHEY, SVGAGI. Trimming removed 5 bases at V and 5 bases at J, with 15 bases between. The CDR3 reads CASSVSSSLTGELFF. The CDR3 DNA reads as TGTGCCAGCAGTGTATCCTCCAGCCTGACCGGGGAGCTGTTTTTT.

This clone was found once. The rearrangement uses TRBV9 and TRBJ2-7; 9 nucleotides agree with TRBD2. The CDR3 is made up of 16 amino acids. V was pared by 4 bases and J by 9 bases, with 17 bases of the junction left unmatched. Germline V gene data show CDR1 as SGDLS and CDR2 as YYNGEE. The CDR3 DNA reads TGTGCCAGCAGCTTAAACCCGGGACTAGCCGCTAAAGGGCAGTACTTC. Its protein product is CASSLNPGLAAKGQYF.

The chain employs TRBV10-3 and TRBJ2-7; TRBD2 matches 12 bases. CDR1 and CDR2 (germline): ENHRY, SYGVKD. The CDR3 loop spans 15 amino acids. V trimming: 4 bases; J trimming: 7 bases; junction bases outside the gene matches: 8. CDR3 sequence reads: CAISGLLAGGDEQYF. In nucleotides, the CDR3 is TGTGCCATCAGTGGTTTACTAGCGGGAGGAGATGAGCAGTACTTC.

This chain connects TRBV2 to TRBJ2-1; 8 positions match TRBD1. The CDR3 has 19 residues. From germline, CDR1 is SNHLY and CDR2 FYNNEI. With 7 bases clipped from V and 10 bases from J, the junction kept 27 bases outside the gene matches. Here the CDR3 DNA reads TGTGCCAGCAAGGGGACAGGTAGAGGGGGGATCCCGGCTCACAGCGAGCAGTTCTTC. It is translated as CASKGTGRGGIPAHSEQFF.

The rearrangement uses TRBV19 and TRBJ1-6; no clear D. Germline loops: CDR1 LNHDA, CDR2 SQIVND (reference sequence). Trimming pared 7 bases from V and 7 bases from J, leaving 17 bases between. This CDR3 contains 15 residues. The CDR3 is CASKERNLENSPLHF. The CDR3 DNA follows: TGTGCCAGTAAGGAGCGCAACCTCGAAAATTCACCCCTCCACTTT.

The V and J genes are TRBV6-5 and TRBJ2-7; 8 bases line up with TRBD2. Germline CDR1 and CDR2: MNHEY and SVGAGI. With 11 bases clipped from V and 1 base from J, the junction kept 13 bases outside the gene matches. CDR3 size: 15 residues. The CDR3 sequence is CAAKVGREVSYEQYF. CDR3 nucleotide sequence: TGTGCCGCCAAGGTCGGGCGGGAGGTATCCTACGAGCAGTACTTC.

The chain combines TRBV6-1 with TRBJ1-2, with D possibly being TRBD1 (5 bases). V lost 7 bases and J lost 5, with 17 bases in between. The CDR3 extends over 14 amino acids. Germline V gene sequence: CDR1 MNHNS, CDR2 SASEGT. CDR3: CASTWDRGGYGYTF. CDR3 in DNA: TGTGCCAGCACATGGGACCGGGGTGGGTATGGCTACACCTTC.

The V and J genes are TRBV28 and TRBJ1-3, with a weak D call TRBD1 (5 bases). Trimming took 8 bases from V and 1 from J, leaving 18 bases between them. Germline lookup yields CDR1 MDHEN and CDR2 SYDVKM. The CDR3 runs 16 residues. The CDR3 region has the DNA TGTGCCAGCGAACGGTCTCAGGGACTATCTGGAAACACCATATATTTT. This sequence encodes CASERSQGLSGNTIYF.

The V gene is TRBV28, the J gene TRBJ2-5, with 7 bases fitting TRBD2. CDR1 is MDHEN and CDR2 is SYDVKM in the germline V gene. This CDR3 contains 15 residues. V shed 2 bases and J 2 bases; nucleotides not matched to a gene: 5. In nucleotides, the CDR3 is TGTGCCAGCAGTTTACCTGAGCGGGGTCAAGAGACCCAGTACTTC. This sequence encodes CASSLPERGQETQYF.

The chain has TRBV30 and TRBJ1-5, with D possibly matching TRBD1 (5 bases). The CDR3 consists of 14 residues. V gave up 3 bases and J gave up 7 bases, with 16 bases separating them. Germline CDR1 GTSNPN, CDR2 SVGIG (reference sequence). The CDR3 spells CAWSEAGRGQPQHF. The CDR3 DNA follows: TGTGCCTGGAGCGAGGCAGGCCGGGGGCAGCCCCAGCATTTT.